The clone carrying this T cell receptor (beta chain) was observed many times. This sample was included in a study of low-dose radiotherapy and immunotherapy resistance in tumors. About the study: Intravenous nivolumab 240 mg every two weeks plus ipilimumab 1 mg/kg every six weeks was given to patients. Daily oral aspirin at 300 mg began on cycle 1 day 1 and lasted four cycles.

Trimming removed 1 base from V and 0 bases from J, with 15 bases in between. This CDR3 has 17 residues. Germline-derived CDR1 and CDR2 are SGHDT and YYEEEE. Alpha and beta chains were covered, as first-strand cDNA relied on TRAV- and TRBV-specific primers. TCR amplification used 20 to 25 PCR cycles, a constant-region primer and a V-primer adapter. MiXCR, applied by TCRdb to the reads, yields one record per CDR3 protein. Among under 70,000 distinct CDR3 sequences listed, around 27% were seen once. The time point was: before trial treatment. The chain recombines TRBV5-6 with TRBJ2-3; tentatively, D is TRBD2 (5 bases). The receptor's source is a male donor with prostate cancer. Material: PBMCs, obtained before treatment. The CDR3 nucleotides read TGTGCCAGCAGCTTGCTGTATCGAGGGAAAAGCACAGATACGCAGTATTTT. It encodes CASSLLYRGKSTDTQYF.